The T cell receptor beta chain under discussion was sequenced for a study of cytomegalovirus exposure and HLA in healthy donors (dated by TCRdb to about 2017). Turning to the overall study: An earlier analysis of more than 550 of the donors reported about 300 Gb of sequence data and 95 million to 120 million unique TCR beta sequences obtained from roughly 180 million T cells. In addition to the first cohort of 666 subjects, a separate validation cohort of 120 different subjects was used. Among around 400 genotyped donors of the cohort, an average of roughly 230,000 unique TCR beta nucleotide sequences was sequenced per donor, of which about 18% were non-productive. All discovery cohort repertoires had been generated on a single sequencing platform. To predict cytomegalovirus infection status, the study brought together high-throughput TCR immunosequencing, statistical association of individual TCRs with disease status, and machine learning. The study used immunosequencing to profile the T cell repertoires of about 670 subjects and linked those repertoires to cytomegalovirus serostatus. To decide whether each TCR beta V gene segment behaved as functional or pseudogenic, an earlier analysis of some 580 of the donors relied on high-throughput TCR beta sequencing. A handful of DR-DQ haplotypes were handled as single units for association and clustering because linkage in the cohort was strong. Donor age, sex, ethnicity and CMV serostatus were compiled alongside the repertoire data. An early release covering around 630 HLA-typed donors comprised approximately 300 gigabases of sequencing data and 65 million to 100 million unique TCR sequences. A later analysis re-analyzed previously published TCR beta repertoires from 500 to 700 donors and added high-resolution HLA genotyping to study TCR occurrence patterns. In the later analysis, no new phenotypic data were used to find candidate immune exposures; instead, reliance was placed on TCR beta sequences and their occurrence across donors. The study was designed to test whether signatures of past pathogen exposure could be identified by cataloging public T cell receptors. Of the 398 genotyped donors, 80% to 90% were placed in the genetic ancestry cluster associated with self-reported Caucasian donors. A later genetic analysis used genome-wide SNP genotypes for about 65% of the roughly 700 donors, treating that subset as a discovery cohort. Both class I and class II loci were covered by HLA typing, at four-digit resolution. Typing coverage differed by locus: A, B, C, DRB1 and DQB1 were typed in about 620-630 donors, DQA1 in about 510, DPA1 in some 600, and DPB1 in just under 490. Broad study findings and their caveats: According to a later analysis, TCR association rates differed among HLA loci, with DRB1 alleles showing the most associated TCRs and HLA-C alleles showing the fewest. HLA typing was unavailable for some donors at each locus, so association tests used only the typed subset. A further reported finding was that TCR beta sequences accurately predicted the HLA-A and HLA-B alleles for most subjects in the first cohort. In a later analysis, HLA-associated TCR beta chains were found to be more clonally expanded and to have lower generation probabilities than equally common non-associated chains. Some IMGT-functional V segments, including TRBV6-2 and TRBV6-3, could not be told apart with the 87-base-pair reads, so those segments were excluded. Most TCR sequences were seen in very few donors, while some public TCRs were found in many individuals. In this cohort, only TCR beta chains were sequenced, and detectable features were limited by the absence of alpha or paired-chain data. A later analysis found that most CMV-associated TCR beta chains appeared HLA-restricted, with HLA associations seemingly driven largely by CMV exposure. The study gave a list of more than 150 TCR beta chains associated with cytomegalovirus. Correlated functional status among segregating V segments might reflect linkage disequilibrium, but an unknown experimental factor could not be ruled out. In an earlier analysis of 500 to 650 of the donors, most TCR beta V segments appeared in productive rearrangements about 87% or about 30% of the time, broadly matching IMGT annotations. A later genetic analysis associated a missense DCLRE1C variant with V-gene and J-gene trimming of TCR beta chains, and an independent cohort replicated the association. In vitro tests confirmed that a few of the cytomegalovirus-associated TCR beta chains recognize cytomegalovirus antigens. At a false discovery rate of 0.05, a later analysis linked 16,951 TCR beta sequences to specific HLA alleles. When HLA alleles, especially DR and DQ, strongly co-occurred, TCR associations were difficult to assign to individual alleles. Because counts were too low, fewer than 20 rarely observed V segments, including chromosome 9 orphons, were excluded from the earlier analysis of several hundred of the donors. The presence/absence analyses assumed that sequencing depth was roughly uniform across donors, and that assumption may not be true. A cluster of highly shared sequence variants was judged likely to be a technical artifact of the sequencing pipeline. Immune exposure information for the cohort was limited to CMV serostatus. In a later genetic analysis, fewer N-insertions in productive TCRs were reported among donors in an Asian-associated ancestry cluster than the 666-donor mean. The classifier was reported to diagnose cytomegalovirus status with high specificity and sensitivity in both the original cohort and the validation cohort. The authors suggested that the approach could potentially be extended to other disease states and immunological phenotypes. Several of the top co-occurrence clusters appeared to be linked to parvovirus B19, influenza, CMV and Epstein-Barr virus, according to a later analysis.

The cohort consisted of approximately 690 healthy bone marrow donors. All cohort members were sampled while nominally healthy, although unrecorded immune exposures were likely present. The donor tested CMV seronegative and was one of the 352 seronegative cohort members. Each donor provided a peripheral blood sample, and peripheral blood mononuclear cells were used for TCR beta sequencing. Genomic DNA extraction from the blood cell samples was performed with the Qiagen DNeasy Blood Extraction Kit. Remarks on this clone: The antigen it recognizes is unknown. No base qualities exist here, and no much larger clone lies one base off it.

The library was generated by the immunoSEQ multiplex PCR assay. For the multiplex PCR, a mixture combining 60 forward primers for TCR Vbeta segments and 13 reverse primers for TCR Jbeta segments was used. The CDR3 region of rearranged TCR beta genes was amplified from genomic DNA with a multiplex PCR assay. On the Illumina HiSeq System, the amplified TCR beta libraries were sequenced as 87-base-pair reads. For the original study's pipeline: A later analysis counted approximately 84 million unique TCR beta chains across the 650 to 800 repertoires, and 10 million to 11 million of these chains were shared by at least two donors. Raw reads were error-corrected and collapsed into unique sequences by a nearest-neighbor algorithm in which closely related sequences were merged to remove PCR and sequencing errors. To assign V, D and J gene segments, CDR3 sequences were aligned to IMGT reference sequences. For a sequence to be retained, at least a six-nucleotide match to both a V gene segment and a J gene segment was required. Rearrangements were classified as productive when the CDR3 lacked stop codons and remained in frame with V and J, and all other rearrangements were classified as non-productive. Following IMGT convention, CDR3 was defined as the stretch from the second conserved V-encoded cysteine up to the conserved J-encoded phenylalanine. In an earlier analysis of some 550 of the donors, sequences lacking an unambiguous match to a single V gene segment were excluded. In an earlier analysis of a few hundred of the donors, V segments were called functional above 56.7% productive rearrangements and were called segregating when the between-donor standard deviation exceeded 5%. A statistical classification framework was developed to diagnose cytomegalovirus status using the catalog of TCR beta chain sequences. In a later analysis, V and J genes were assigned by comparing TCR nucleotide sequences against IMGT/GENE-DB human TR gene sequences. In a later analysis, CDR3 sequences and most-parsimonious VDJ recombination scenarios were assigned using the TCRdist pipeline. In a later analysis, every TCR beta chain was defined by the combination of its CDR3 amino acid sequence and its V-gene family, and reads without a unique V-gene family were dropped. As a way to deal with suspected cross-contamination and a sequencing artifact, a later analysis dropped nearly 600 nucleotide sequences that were highly shared and had low generation probability. In a later analysis, a clonal expansion index for each public chain was calculated from normalized within-repertoire ranks of inferred template counts. In a later analysis, generation probabilities were computed with a VDJ recombination model fitted to out-of-frame rearrangements, and the resulting probabilities were checked against IGoR. Hypergeometric tests were used in a later analysis to score TCR-TCR, TCR-HLA and TCR-CMV co-occurrence, with a repertoire-size bias correction applied to the TCR pairs. In a later analysis, false discovery rates were estimated by permuting HLA or CMV assignments 20 times. In a later analysis, co-occurring TCRs were grouped with DBSCAN, and TCRdist sequence similarity was added when clustering was performed within HLA-allele-positive subsets. Co-occurrence clustering excluded repertoires with fewer than 30,000 or more than 120,000 public chains, plus five with anomalous nucleotide sharing. In its TCRdb copy, this immuneACCESS table keeps in-frame sequences only and misses some clones. Where compared with another copy, unresolved V genes explain less than half of these, and the others have no known cause. Clonal size and the V and J genes are those of that table, whereas D and trimming came from the DNA. The sample table shows 150,000 to 200,000 clones, and roughly 73% are seen once. Together, the top ten hold roughly 1.9% of the sample.

From the cysteine up to the phenylalanine, the CDR3 has a length of 15 residues. The only DNA kept is the CDR3, 45 bases in frame from the first base. V ends up 6 bases short and J 6 bases short, with an unmatched junction base count of 6. CDR1 MNHNY and CDR2 SVGAGI are derived from the germline V gene (reference sequence). The V and J segments used are TRBV6-6 and TRBJ2-3; 13 junctional bases match TRBD2. The sequence came from a woman in her twenties or thirties in good health and CMV-seronegative. Specimen: PBMCs. In nucleotides, the sequence is TGTGCCAGCAGCTCAGGACTAGCGGGAGCTGATACGCAGTATTTT. Translated, this gives CASSSGLAGADTQYF.